This T cell receptor (beta chain) was recorded in a study of shared clonotypes between healthy human individuals (TCRdb year 2020). For context, the study as a whole: A couple of women and a few men aged 18 to 49 years were included in the cohort. To estimate repertoire size and how much clonotypes are shared between individuals, the study performed deep sequencing of blood TCR repertoires from about 5 healthy adults. Different laboratories and diverse techniques were used to prepare libraries and sequence TCR repertoires, to increase sequencing depth and limit assay-specific biases. Leukapheresis yielded between about 0.85 and 10 billion PBMCs per donor. Summary of the overall study and its limitations: Pairwise subsampling led to the expectation that sequencing depth would affect the degree of clonotype sharing among donors. Because the study included only a small number of donors, the genetic and exposure-history diversity represented was limited. Sampling was restricted to blood, and TCR repertoires in tissues likely differ from the TCR repertoires found in blood.

The table lists this clone with a count of one. Its antigen is not yet known. No quality values exist for individual bases; no much larger clone is one base distant. The germline V gene gives CDR1 as MNHNS and CDR2 as SASEGT. CDR3 length: 19 amino acids, cysteine to phenylalanine. Only the CDR3 DNA stays, 57 bases, in frame from base 1. Trimming takes 1 base from V and 1 base from J, and the germline ends sit 22 bases apart. Using the deep immunoSEQ assay, multiplex PCR amplified TCR CDR3 regions from genomic DNA. Genomic DNA extracted from each cell subset was distributed evenly over all wells of several immunoSEQ 96-well plates, and each plate served as one replicate. For unsorted PBMC, 250 to 300 ng genomic DNA, equal to roughly 32,000 T cell genomes, was loaded into each replicate PCR. Genomic DNA from unsorted PBMC was sequenced over ten immunoSEQ deep assay plates. The purified libraries were quantified using a Qubit 3.0 fluorometer, sized with a Bioanalyzer 2100, and then quantified again using the KAPA Library Quantification kit. A separate single-read 150-cycle Illumina NextSeq 550 flow cell was used to sequence each immunoSEQ 96-well plate. Concerning the study's data processing: The immunoSEQ output contained only junctional sequences without quality scores, so filtering could not match that applied to full-length reads. Sequences were annotated with PyIR, a Python wrapper for IgBLAST v1.9, using IMGT germline references to assign V/J genes and CDR3. Reads with weak V/J assignments (E-value above 1e-6), missing CDR3, stop codons, out-of-frame junctions, or ambiguous translated residues were removed. V3J clonotypes were defined as sequences sharing the same inferred V gene, J gene, and CDR3 amino acid sequence. Percentage overlap between repertoires was computed as shared unique clonotypes divided by the size of the smaller repertoire. Three approaches were used to assess repertoire richness: RTK rarefaction, the Chao1 estimator, and Recon v2.1 estimates of unobserved clonotypes. Entries here come from immuneACCESS through TCRdb and include only in-frame sequences with V and J called. Some clones fail to appear in such tables; in the studies checked, an unresolved V gene covers under half of the shortfall, and the cause of the remainder is unknown. V, J and clone size were drawn from that table, and D and trimming were deduced from the DNA. The sample records hundreds of thousands of clones, around three quarters of which are singletons. The ten most abundant clones make up 9.5% to 15% of the sample.

Donors were healthy HIV-negative adults with no recently reported acute infections or vaccinations. All donors were Caucasian adults living in Nashville, Tennessee, USA. For unsorted samples, about 90 million PBMCs were counted and genomic DNA was extracted with the QIAamp DNA Blood Mini kit. After blood collection by leukapheresis, PBMCs were isolated using Ficoll-Histopaque density gradient centrifugation and then cryopreserved in the vapor phase of liquid nitrogen. The sample taken for sequencing was PBMCs. In this chain, TRBV6-1 is recombined with TRBJ1-1; no D gene call is confident. The sequence came from a woman in her 40s in good health. Some clones in this sample may be carry-over from other donors' samples. The nucleotide sequence is TGTGCCAGCAGTGAAGTTAGACGGATGGCATTGGATCAGAACACTGAAGCTTTCTTT. Its product reads: CASSEVRRMALDQNTEAFF.